Given below is one T cell receptor (beta chain) in context. This record belongs to a study of control samples from healthy donors and cancer patients. The V gene end was trimmed by 5 bases and the J gene end by 2 bases; junction bases not matched to a gene: 7. Looked up from germline, CDR1 is SGHTA and CDR2 is FQGNSA. The CDR3 loop spans 16 amino acids. Assay used: immunoSEQ multiplex PCR; TCRdb lists only in-frame clones, some missing. This sample has 100,000 to 150,000 clones; 87% occur once, and the top ten carry about 2.9%. Material: blood. This receptor was taken from a man aged 60-69 years in good health. The chain couples TRBV7-2 to TRBJ1-4; TRBD1 matches at 8 bases. CDR3 in amino acids: CASSEQGVATNEKLFF. The CDR3 bases are TGTGCCAGCAGCGAACAGGGGGTGGCGACTAATGAAAAACTGTTTTTT.